The sequence of this T cell receptor (beta chain) was determined in a study of long-term antiretroviral therapy in people with HIV. Study results and caveats: Nothing was known about ART adherence, viral resistance or changes in therapy. Whereas controls had wider CDR3 length ranges, HIV repertoires had narrower ones.

Survey-level immunoSEQ v3.0 assays were run. Sequencing aimed to cover roughly 40,000-55,000 T-cell genomes per sample. Using immunoSEQ multiplex PCR, the repertoire was profiled, and TCRdb retains in-frame clones only, with some absent. The profile shows tens of thousands of clones, approximately 84% of them singletons. Samples held 1-10 million cryopreserved PBMC before DNA extraction. Concerning this clone: Its target is unknown. Other nucleotide sequences from this sample produce the same CDR3.

V gave up 4 bases and J gave up 5 bases; unmatched junction bases: 8. Germline V CDR1 and CDR2: SGDLS, YYNGEE. The CDR3 sequence is 14 residues long. The chain carries TRBV9 and TRBJ1-2, with 7 bases lining up with TRBD1. The sample consisted of unsorted PBMCs, taken 0.5 years before starting antiretroviral therapy. The sequence came from a man aged 35 to 55 with HIV. The CDR3 bases are TGTGCCAGCAGCCCCGGGACAGCCCTATATGGCTACACCTTC. This gives the protein CASSPGTALYGYTF.